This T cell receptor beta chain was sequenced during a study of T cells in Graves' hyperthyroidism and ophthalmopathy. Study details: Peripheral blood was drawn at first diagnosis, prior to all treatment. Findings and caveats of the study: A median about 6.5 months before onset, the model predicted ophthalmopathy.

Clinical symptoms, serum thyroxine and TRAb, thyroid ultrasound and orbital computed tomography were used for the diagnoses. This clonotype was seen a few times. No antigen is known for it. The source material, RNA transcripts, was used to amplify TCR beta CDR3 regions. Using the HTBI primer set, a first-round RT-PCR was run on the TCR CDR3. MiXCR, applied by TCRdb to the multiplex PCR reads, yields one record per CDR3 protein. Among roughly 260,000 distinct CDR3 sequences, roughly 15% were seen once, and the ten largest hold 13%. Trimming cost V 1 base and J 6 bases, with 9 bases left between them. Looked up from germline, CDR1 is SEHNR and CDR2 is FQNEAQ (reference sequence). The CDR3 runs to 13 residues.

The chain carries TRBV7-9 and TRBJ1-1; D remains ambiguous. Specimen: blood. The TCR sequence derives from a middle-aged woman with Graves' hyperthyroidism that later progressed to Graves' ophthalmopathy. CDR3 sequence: CASSLDRWAEAFF. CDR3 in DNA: TGTGCCAGCAGCTTAGATCGGTGGGCTGAAGCTTTCTTT.